This section outlines one T cell receptor (beta chain) sequence together with its context. The antigen is not known. This CDR3 contains 13 residues. V was pared by 4 bases and J by 4 bases, with 1 base of the junction left unmatched. From germline, CDR1 is ENHRY and CDR2 SYGVKD. The sample belongs to a study of shared clonotypes between healthy human individuals. Regarding the study as a whole: The authors expected sequencing depth to affect clonotype sharing among donors.

TCRdb's table, derived via immunoSEQ multiplex PCR, lists solely in-frame clones and lacks some. The profile shows a few million clones, 85% to 95% of them singletons. The rearrangement uses TRBV10-3 and TRBJ2-1; TRBD1 matches 7 bases. Sequences were obtained from naive CD4+ T cells from PBMCs. As for subset: CD45RA+ positively selected. This receptor was identified in a man in his late teens or twenties in good health. Some clones in this sample may be carry-over from other donors' samples. CDR3 sequence: CAISADRYNEQFF. The CDR3 DNA sequence: TGTGCCATCAGTGCGGACAGGTACAATGAGCAGTTCTTC.